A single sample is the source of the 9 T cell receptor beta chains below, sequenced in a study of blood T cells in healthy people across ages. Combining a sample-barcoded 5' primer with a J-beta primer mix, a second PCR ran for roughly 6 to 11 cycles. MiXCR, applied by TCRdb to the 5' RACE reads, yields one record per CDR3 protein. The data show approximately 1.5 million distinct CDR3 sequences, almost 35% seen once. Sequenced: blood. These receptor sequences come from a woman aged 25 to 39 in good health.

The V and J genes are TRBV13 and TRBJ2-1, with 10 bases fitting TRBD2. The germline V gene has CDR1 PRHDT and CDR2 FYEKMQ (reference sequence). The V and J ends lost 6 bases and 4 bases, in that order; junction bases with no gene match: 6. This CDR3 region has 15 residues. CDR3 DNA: TGTGCCAGCAGGCAGTGGACTAGCGGTTACAATGAGCAGTTCTTC. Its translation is CASRQWTSGYNEQFF.

The CDR3: CAITGARGTGELFF. DNA for the CDR3: TGTGCCATCACGGGAGCGCGTGGCACCGGGGAGCTGTTTTTT. The chain links TRBV10-3 to TRBJ2-2; D is perhaps TRBD2 (6 bases). Germline V lookup: CDR1 ENHRY, CDR2 SYGVKD. V shed 7 bases and J shed 4 bases, with 13 bases lying between them. This CDR3 region has 14 residues.

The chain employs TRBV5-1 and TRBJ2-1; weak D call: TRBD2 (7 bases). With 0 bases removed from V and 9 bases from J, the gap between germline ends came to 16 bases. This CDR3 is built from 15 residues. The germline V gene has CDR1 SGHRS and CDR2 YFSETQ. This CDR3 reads CASSLGITGGGEQFF. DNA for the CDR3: TGCGCCAGCAGCTTGGGAATAACGGGGGGCGGTGAGCAGTTCTTC.

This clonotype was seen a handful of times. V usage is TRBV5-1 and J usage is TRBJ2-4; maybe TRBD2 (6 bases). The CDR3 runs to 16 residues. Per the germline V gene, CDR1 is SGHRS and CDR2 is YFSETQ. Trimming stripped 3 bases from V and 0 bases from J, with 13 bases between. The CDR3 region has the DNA TGCGCCAGCAGCTCGGGAGAGATCCTAGCCAAAAACATTCAGTACTTC. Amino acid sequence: CASSSGEILAKNIQYF. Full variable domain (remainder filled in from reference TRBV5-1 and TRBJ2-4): KAGVTQTPRYLIKTRGQQVTLSCSPISGHRSVSWYQQTPGQGLQFLFEYFSETQRNKGNFPGRFSGRQFSNSRSEMNVSTLELGDSALYLCASSSGEILAKNIQYFGAGTRLSVL.

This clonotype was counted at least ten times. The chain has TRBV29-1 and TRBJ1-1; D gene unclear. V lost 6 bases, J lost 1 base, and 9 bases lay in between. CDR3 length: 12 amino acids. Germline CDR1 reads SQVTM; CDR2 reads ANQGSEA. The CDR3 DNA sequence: TGCAGCGTCGCCGTAGGGAACACTGAAGCTTTCTTT. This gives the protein CSVAVGNTEAFF.

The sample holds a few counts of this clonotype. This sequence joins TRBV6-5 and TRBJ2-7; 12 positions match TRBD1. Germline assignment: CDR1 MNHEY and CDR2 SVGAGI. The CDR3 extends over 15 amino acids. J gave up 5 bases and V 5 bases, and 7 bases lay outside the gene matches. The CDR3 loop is CASSGTGGVKDEQYF. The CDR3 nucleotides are TGTGCCAGCAGTGGGACAGGGGGCGTTAAGGACGAGCAGTACTTC.

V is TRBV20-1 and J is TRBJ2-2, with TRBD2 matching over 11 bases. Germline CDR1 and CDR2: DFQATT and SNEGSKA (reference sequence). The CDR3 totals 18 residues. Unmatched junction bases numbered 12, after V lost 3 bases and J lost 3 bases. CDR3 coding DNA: TGCAGTGCTAGGCATGAACTAGCGGGAGAAGGGGACACCGGGGAGCTGTTTTTT. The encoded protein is CSARHELAGEGDTGELFF.

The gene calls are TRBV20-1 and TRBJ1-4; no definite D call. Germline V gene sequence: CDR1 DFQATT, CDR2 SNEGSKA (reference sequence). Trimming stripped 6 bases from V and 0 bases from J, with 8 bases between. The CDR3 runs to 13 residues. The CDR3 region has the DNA TGCAGTGCCATAGACGCAACTAATGAAAAACTGTTTTTT. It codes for CSAIDATNEKLFF.

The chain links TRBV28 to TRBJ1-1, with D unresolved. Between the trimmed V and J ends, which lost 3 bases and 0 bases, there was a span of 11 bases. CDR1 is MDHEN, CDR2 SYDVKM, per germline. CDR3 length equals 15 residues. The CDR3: CASSFSPFMNTEAFF. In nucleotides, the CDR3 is TGTGCCAGCAGTTTCTCCCCATTCATGAACACTGAAGCTTTCTTT. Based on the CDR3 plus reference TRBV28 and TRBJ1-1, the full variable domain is DVKVTQSSRYLVKRTGEKVFLECVQDMDHENMFWYRQDPGLGLRLIYFSYDVKMKEKGDIPEGYSVSREKKERFSLILESASTNQTSMYLCASSFSPFMNTEAFFGQGTRLTVV.